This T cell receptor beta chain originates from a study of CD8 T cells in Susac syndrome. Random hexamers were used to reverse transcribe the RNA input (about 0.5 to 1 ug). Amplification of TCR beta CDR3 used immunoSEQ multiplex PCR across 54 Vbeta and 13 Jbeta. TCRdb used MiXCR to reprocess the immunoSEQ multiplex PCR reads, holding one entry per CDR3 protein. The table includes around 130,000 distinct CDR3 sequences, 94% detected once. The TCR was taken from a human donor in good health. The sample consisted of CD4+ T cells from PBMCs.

The DNA of the CDR3 is TGTGCCAGCAGGGAACTAGCGGGAAACACCGGGGAGCTGTTTTTT. Encoded protein: CASRELAGNTGELFF. The rearrangement joins TRBV6-2 or TRBV6-3 to TRBJ2-2; 10 bases match TRBD2. The CDR3 spans 15 residues. Germline CDR1 reads MNHEY; CDR2 reads SVGEGT. Losses at the gene ends were 6 bases for V and 2 bases for J; bases not matched to a gene: 3.